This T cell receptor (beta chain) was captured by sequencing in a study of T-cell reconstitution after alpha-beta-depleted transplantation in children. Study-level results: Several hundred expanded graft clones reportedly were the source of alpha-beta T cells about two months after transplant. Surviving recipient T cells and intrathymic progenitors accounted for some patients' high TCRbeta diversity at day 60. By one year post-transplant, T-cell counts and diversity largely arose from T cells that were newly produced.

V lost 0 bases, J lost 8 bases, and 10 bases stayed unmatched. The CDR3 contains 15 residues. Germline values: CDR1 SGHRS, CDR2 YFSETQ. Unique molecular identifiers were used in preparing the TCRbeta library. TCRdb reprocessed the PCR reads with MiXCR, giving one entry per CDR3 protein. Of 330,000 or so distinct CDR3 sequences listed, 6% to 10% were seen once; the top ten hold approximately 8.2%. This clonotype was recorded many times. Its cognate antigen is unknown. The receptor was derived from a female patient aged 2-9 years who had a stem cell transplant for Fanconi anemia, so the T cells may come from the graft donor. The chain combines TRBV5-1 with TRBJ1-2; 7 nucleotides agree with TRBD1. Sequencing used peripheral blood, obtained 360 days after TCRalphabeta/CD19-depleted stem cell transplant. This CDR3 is CASSLETGERSGYTF. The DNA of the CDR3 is TGCGCCAGCAGCTTGGAAACAGGGGAGAGGAGCGGCTACACCTTC.